Presented here are 9 T cell receptor beta chains from one specimen sequenced in a study of blood T cell repertoires in COVID-19. Data came from immunoSEQ multiplex PCR; TCRdb stores just in-frame clones and leaves some out. This sample carries 100,000 to 130,000 clones, about 80% of them seen once, and the ten largest clones take 4% to 4.5%. The source material was peripheral blood. The origin of the receptors is a woman between 70 and 85 years old with acute or convalescent COVID-19.

V and J are TRBV3-1 (or the pseudogene TRBV3-2) and TRBJ2-3; D possibly corresponds to TRBD1 (5 bases). This CDR3 is 15 amino acids long. The germline V gene encodes CDR1 LGHDT and CDR2 YNNKEL (reference sequence). The V end lost 1 base, the J end lost 2 bases, and 10 bases lay between the germline ends. The CDR3 is CASSQGRTNTDTQYF. The CDR3, as DNA: TGTGCCAGCAGCCAAGGCCGGACAAACACAGATACGCAGTATTTT.

CDR3 sequence reads: CASSPPGTGVTYEQYF. CDR3 bases: TGTGCCAGCAGCCCCCCTGGGACAGGGGTAACCTACGAGCAGTACTTC. The chain employs TRBV14 and TRBJ2-7; 10 bases line up with TRBD1. This CDR3 comprises 16 residues. Germline loops: CDR1 SGHDN, CDR2 FVKESK. The junction had 8 bases not matched to a gene; V was cut back by 4 bases and J by 2 bases.

The J gene is TRBJ1-2, the V gene TRBV6-5; 7 bases fit TRBD1. CDR3 length: 12 residues. Germline V gives CDR1 MNHEY, CDR2 SVGAGI. After removal of 6 bases from V and 8 bases from J, the junction contained 6 bases not matched to a gene. CDR3 bases: TGTGCCAGCAGCGTCCAGGGGGGAGGCTACACCTTC. This encodes CASSVQGGGYTF.

This chain uses TRBV19 with TRBJ1-2; tentative D call: TRBD1 (6 bases). The V end was cut by 6 bases, the J end by 4 bases, with 21 bases between. The V gene's germline CDR1 is LNHDA and CDR2 SQIVND (reference sequence). The length of the CDR3 is 16 residues. CDR3 region: CASSSLQDSLRYGYTF. The CDR3 coding sequence is TGTGCCAGTAGCTCCTTGCAGGACAGCCTTCGCTATGGCTACACCTTC.

CDR3 in amino acids: CAWSGLAGGPLFF. CDR3 nucleotides: TGTGCCTGGAGTGGGCTAGCGGGAGGGCCGCTGTTCTTC. The chain links TRBV30 to TRBJ2-1; TRBD2 matches 12 bases. CDR3 size: 13 residues. The V segment lost 1 base and the J segment 15 bases; nucleotides outside the gene matches: 7. Per germline, CDR1 GTSNPN and CDR2 SVGIG (reference sequence).

V usage is TRBV27 and J usage is TRBJ2-7; 10 nucleotides line up with TRBD2. The CDR3 consists of 13 residues. Germline-derived CDR1 and CDR2 are MNHEY and SMNVEV (reference sequence). This CDR3 is CASSLIAGGDLSV. The CDR3 DNA reads as TGTGCCAGCAGTTTAATAGCGGGAGGCGACCTGTCTGTC.

V and J are TRBV28 and TRBJ2-1; D remains ambiguous. CDR3 size: 13 residues. V was trimmed by 2 bases and J by 4 bases, leaving 6 bases between them. From germline, CDR1 is MDHEN and CDR2 SYDVKM. In nucleotides, the CDR3 is TGTGCCAGCAGTTTAACGGTTTACAATGAGCAGTTCTTC. Translated: CASSLTVYNEQFF.

This clone was seen once. This chain uses TRBV12-3 or TRBV12-4 with TRBJ1-2; possibly TRBD1 for D (6 bases). The CDR3 extends over 12 amino acids. V was shortened by 6 bases and J by 6 bases, with 11 bases between the two germline ends. The DNA of the CDR3 is TGTGCCAGCAGAACAGGGAAACATGGCTACACCTTC. This sequence encodes CASRTGKHGYTF.

The chain has TRBV7-2 and TRBJ1-4; possibly TRBD1 for D (6 bases). Germline assignment: CDR1 SGHTA and CDR2 FQGNSA. This CDR3 has 13 residues. Between the trimmed V and J ends, which lost 1 base and 11 bases, there was a span of 11 bases. This CDR3 is CASSLEAGEKLFF. CDR3 nucleotides: TGTGCCAGCAGCTTAGAGGCAGGGGAGAAACTGTTTTTT.